The source of this T cell receptor (beta chain) is a study of blood T cell repertoires in COVID-19. Study information: Sites across the United States, Italy and Spain contributed samples from acute and convalescent COVID-19. Sample material is recorded as cDNA or gDNA derived from T cells, B-cell-depleted T cells, or PBMCs.

In the source study's methods: Reference gene primer amplification gave estimated nucleated cell counts. The assay was immunoSEQ multiplex PCR, and TCRdb's table has in-frame clones only and misses some. The V and J calls and clone size are taken from that table; D and trimming were inferred from the DNA. The sample has about 170,000 clones; about 90% are singletons. The CDR3 loop spans 15 amino acids. Trimming cost V 0 bases and J 10 bases; bases outside gene matches: 3. Germline V gene sequence: CDR1 SGHRS, CDR2 YFSETQ. Patients at the Seattle site were enrolled during active infection and followed longitudinally.

The TCR originated in a man aged 25-45 years with COVID-19, enrolled during active disease. The chain uses TRBV5-1 and TRBJ1-6; 11 nucleotides agree with TRBD1. The sequencing sample was made of peripheral blood. The chain's CDR3 is CASSLAGTGGSPLHF. In nucleotides, the CDR3 is TGCGCCAGCAGCTTGGCCGGGACAGGGGGATCACCCCTCCACTTT.